One sample yielded the 21 T cell receptor beta chains listed below, sequenced in a study of blood T cell repertoires in COVID-19 (dated by TCRdb to 2019 to 2021). Library generation was performed with the immunoSEQ multiplex PCR assay. What TCRdb holds here is the immuneACCESS table cut down to in-frame rearrangements. Part of the clones is not present; checked against another copy, under half of the missing clones reflect an unresolved V gene, and the others are unexplained. The sample table shows 200,000 to 250,000 clones, and approximately 90% are seen once. The ten largest clonotypes hold 4.4% of the sample. Sample: peripheral blood. These TCRs come from a middle-aged man with acute or convalescent COVID-19.

The chain links TRBV5-1 to TRBJ1-4; perhaps TRBD1 as D (6 bases). Germline V gene sequence: CDR1 SGHRS, CDR2 YFSETQ. V lost 3 bases, J lost 4 bases, and 10 bases lay in between. The CDR3 loop spans 14 amino acids. This CDR3 reads CASSYQGYNEKLFF. The CDR3 coding sequence is TGCGCCAGCAGCTATCAGGGGTATAATGAAAAACTGTTTTTT.

The chain uses TRBV7-3 and TRBJ1-6; 11 bases match TRBD1. With 3 bases clipped from V and 9 bases from J, the junction kept 1 base outside the gene matches. The CDR3 is 14 amino acids. The germline gives CDR1 SGHTA, CDR2 FQGTGA. The DNA for the CDR3 is TGTGCCAGCAGCTTTGGGACAGGGGGTTCACCCCTCCACTTT. Its protein product is CASSFGTGGSPLHF.

The V call is TRBV18, the J call TRBJ1-6; no definite D call. Germline lookup yields CDR1 KGHSH and CDR2 LQKENI. The CDR3 runs to 15 residues. V lost 5 bases and J 6 bases, leaving 14 bases between the germline ends. CDR3 bases: TGTGCCAGCTCAGTAGACGGTCGGGTTAATTCACCCCTCCACTTT. The encoded protein is CASSVDGRVNSPLHF. Supplemented by reference TRBV18 and TRBJ1-6, the full variable domain reads NAGVMQNPRHLVRRRGQEARLRCSPMKGHSHVYWYRQLPEEGLKFMVYLQKENIIDESGMPKERFSAEFPKEGPSILRIQQVVRGDSAAYFCASSVDGRVNSPLHFGNGTRLTVT.

This chain joins TRBV9 and TRBJ1-3; 7 positions match TRBD1. V was clipped by 7 bases and J by 4 bases; unmatched bases: 8. CDR1 and CDR2 from the germline V gene are SGDLS and YYNGEE. CDR3 length equals 14 residues. As DNA, the CDR3 is TGTGCCAGCCAAAAGGGGGCAACAGGAAACACCATATATTTT. Protein product: CASQKGATGNTIYF. Based on the CDR3 plus reference TRBV9 and TRBJ1-3, the full variable domain is DSGVTQTPKHLITATGQRVTLRCSPRSGDLSVYWYQQSLDQGLQFLIQYYNGEERAKGNILERFSAQQFPDLHSELNLSSLELGDSALYFCASQKGATGNTIYFGEGSWLTVV.

V and J are TRBV6-5 and TRBJ1-3, with a tentative D call TRBD1 (6 bases). Trimming stripped 6 bases from V and 4 bases from J, with 10 bases between. The germline V gene encodes CDR1 MNHEY and CDR2 SVGAGI. This CDR3 has 13 amino acids. The CDR3 DNA reads TGTGCCAGCAGCAGACAGGAGGGAAACACCATATATTTT. Its protein is CASSRQEGNTIYF.

The genes are TRBV19 and TRBJ1-1, with D possibly being TRBD1 (6 bases). This CDR3 region has 16 residues. The V gene's germline CDR1 is LNHDA and CDR2 SQIVND (reference sequence). Between the trimmed V and J ends, which lost 3 bases and 11 bases, there was a span of 25 bases. For the CDR3, the DNA is TGTGCCAGTAGTATTAGGGGCGGGGGGCCCATCGCTCAGGCTTTCTTT. It translates to CASSIRGGGPIAQAFF.

J is TRBJ2-5 and V is TRBV10-1; 9 nucleotides line up with TRBD2. CDR3 length equals 15 residues. Germline trimming cut 3 bases from V and 5 bases from J; bases unmatched to any gene: 7. CDR1 and CDR2 (germline): WNHNN, SYGVQD (reference sequence). CDR3 nucleotides: TGCGCCAGCAGTGAAGTAGCGGGGGCAGCTGAGACCCAGTACTTC. This codes for CASSEVAGAAETQYF.

V usage is TRBV5-1 and J usage is TRBJ2-7; D is undetermined. This CDR3 contains 14 residues. Between the trimmed V and J ends, which lost 1 base and 0 bases, there was a span of 8 bases. CDR1 and CDR2 (germline): SGHRS, YFSETQ. CDR3 DNA sequence: TGCGCCAGCAGCTTGACGGCAGGCTCCTACGAGCAGTACTTC. Translating it yields CASSLTAGSYEQYF. Full variable domain (missing parts from reference TRBV5-1 and TRBJ2-7): KAGVTQTPRYLIKTRGQQVTLSCSPISGHRSVSWYQQTPGQGLQFLFEYFSETQRNKGNFPGRFSGRQFSNSRSEMNVSTLELGDSALYLCASSLTAGSYEQYFGPGTRLTVT.

V is TRBV7-2 and J is TRBJ2-2, with D possibly TRBD2 on 5 matching bases. Germline V gene lookup returns CDR1 SGHTA and CDR2 FQGNSA. V dropped 1 base and J dropped 5 bases, with 14 bases sitting between them. This CDR3 has 16 amino acids. CDR3 in amino acids: CASSLVFARRTGELFF. The CDR3 bases are TGTGCCAGCAGCTTAGTGTTCGCTAGGAGGACCGGGGAGCTGTTTTTT.

The chain is built from TRBV6-5 and TRBJ2-6; D gene uncertain. The CDR3 is made up of 14 amino acids. Trimming took off 7 bases at V and 3 bases at J, with 10 bases between the two ends. In germline, CDR1 is MNHEY, CDR2 SVGAGI. CDR3 sequence (DNA): TGTGCCAGCAACCCGGTCCGTGGGGCCAACGTCCTGACTTTC. It translates to CASNPVRGANVLTF.

V gene TRBV5-1 combines with J gene TRBJ2-1; no firm D call. Trimming left V 0 bases short and J 0 bases short, with 7 bases between. Germline assignment: CDR1 SGHRS and CDR2 YFSETQ. The CDR3 spans 15 residues. Here the CDR3 DNA reads TGCGCCAGCAGCTTGGCGGCGGCCTCCTACAATGAGCAGTTCTTC. This sequence encodes CASSLAAASYNEQFF.

With respect to this clone: The same CDR3 also results from other DNA sequences found in this sample. The rearrangement links TRBV7-9 to TRBJ2-5, with 7 bases identical to TRBD1. This CDR3 region has 14 residues. J was trimmed by 5 bases and V by 5 bases; bases with no gene match: 8. Germline CDR1 SEHNR, CDR2 FQNEAQ (reference sequence). CDR3 region: CASSVTGVGETQYF. CDR3 DNA sequence: TGTGCCAGCAGCGTTACAGGGGTGGGCGAGACCCAGTACTTC.

V usage is TRBV6-5 and J usage is TRBJ1-1, with D uncertain. The CDR3 totals 14 residues. The germline V gene encodes CDR1 MNHEY and CDR2 SVGAGI. V lost 7 bases and J 1 base, leaving 13 bases between the germline ends. DNA for the CDR3: TGTGCCAGCAATCGGGGTTACCAGAACACTGAAGCTTTCTTT. This translates into CASNRGYQNTEAFF.

The chain uses TRBV18 and TRBJ1-2; 7 bases align to TRBD1. CDR3 length: 13 amino acids. Trimming cost V 1 base and J 4 bases; bases outside gene matches: 0. Germline V gene lookup returns CDR1 KGHSH and CDR2 LQKENI. The CDR3 DNA reads as TGTGCCAGCTCACCACGGGACAGCTATGGCTACACCTTC. Translating gives CASSPRDSYGYTF. The full variable domain, with the rest looked up from reference TRBV18 and TRBJ1-2, is NAGVMQNPRHLVRRRGQEARLRCSPMKGHSHVYWYRQLPEEGLKFMVYLQKENIIDESGMPKERFSAEFPKEGPSILRIQQVVRGDSAAYFCASSPRDSYGYTFGSGTRLTVV.

The chain has TRBV7-6 and TRBJ1-1; 11 bases align to TRBD1. Germline trimming cut 5 bases from V and 0 bases from J; bases unmatched to any gene: 5. The CDR3 extends over 16 amino acids. Germline loops: CDR1 SGHVS, CDR2 FNYEAQ. The CDR3 is CASSRTGGGMNTEAFF. DNA for the CDR3: TGTGCCAGCAGCCGGACAGGGGGCGGAATGAACACTGAAGCTTTCTTT.

The chain joins TRBV19 to TRBJ1-1; TRBD1 aligns across 8 bases. CDR3 length: 11 amino acids. Germline V gene lookup returns CDR1 LNHDA and CDR2 SQIVND (reference sequence). V shed 5 bases and J 11 bases; nucleotides not matched to a gene: 4. The CDR3, as DNA: TGTGCCAGTAGTCCAGGGGGCGATGCTTTCTTT. Translation: CASSPGGDAFF.

CDR3 in amino acids: CASSIQGANTEAFF. Here the CDR3 DNA reads TGTGCCAGCAGTATACAGGGCGCGAACACTGAAGCTTTCTTT. V gene TRBV9 combines with J gene TRBJ1-1; D is perhaps TRBD1 (6 bases). Germline lookup yields CDR1 SGDLS and CDR2 YYNGEE. There are 14 residues in the CDR3. V gave up 5 bases and J gave up 1 base, with 12 bases separating them.

The table lists this clone with a few counts. This sequence joins TRBV6-2 or TRBV6-3 and TRBJ2-1, with 7 positions matching TRBD1. This CDR3 comprises 16 residues. Germline V gene lookup returns CDR1 MNHEY and CDR2 SVGEGT. V lost 0 bases, J lost 5 bases, and 7 bases stayed unmatched. CDR3 residues: CASSYSRDRENNEQFF. The CDR3 DNA reads as TGTGCCAGCAGTTACTCGAGGGACAGAGAAAACAATGAGCAGTTCTTC.

V gene TRBV7-9 combines with J gene TRBJ1-2; D is perhaps TRBD1 (5 bases). CDR1 and CDR2 from the germline V gene are SEHNR and FQNEAQ (reference sequence). The CDR3 loop spans 13 amino acids. V was shortened by 5 bases and J by 9 bases, with 16 bases between the two germline ends. The CDR3: CASSLAEGRSYTF. CDR3 nucleotide sequence: TGTGCCAGCAGCCTCGCGGAGGGGAGGAGCTACACCTTC.

This clone was detected only once. V is TRBV15 and J is TRBJ1-6; perhaps TRBD1 as D (5 bases). Germline CDR1 LNHNV, CDR2 YYDKDF (reference sequence). V was trimmed by 6 bases and J by 5 bases, leaving 11 bases between them. This CDR3 has 14 residues. CDR3 sequence: CATRVGLHNSPLHF. Written as DNA, the CDR3 is TGTGCCACCAGAGTGGGACTGCATAATTCACCCCTCCACTTT. Combining the CDR3 with reference TRBV15 and TRBJ1-6 gives the whole variable domain DAMVIQNPRYQVTQFGKPVTLSCSQTLNHNVMYWYQQKSSQAPKLLFHYYDKDFNNEADTPDNFQSRRPNTSFCFLDIRSPGLGDTAMYLCATRVGLHNSPLHFGNGTRLTVT.

The genes are TRBV4-1 and TRBJ2-3, with 11 bases aligning to TRBD2. This CDR3 has 17 amino acids. Germline lookup yields CDR1 MGHRA and CDR2 YSYEKL. With V trimmed by 1 base and J by 4 bases, 7 bases remained unmatched. The CDR3 sequence is CASSQGQLAGVSDTQYF. DNA of the CDR3: TGCGCCAGCAGCCAAGGACAACTAGCGGGGGTCTCAGATACGCAGTATTTT.